The rows below give T cell receptor beta chains drawn from one sample of a study of cytomegalovirus exposure and HLA in healthy donors. Clones were read by immunoSEQ multiplex PCR, and TCRdb kept only the in-frame ones, dropping some. The sample consists of 150,000 to 200,000 clones, approximately 80% of them appearing once. The sequencing sample was made of PBMCs. The origin of the receptors is a male donor in good health and CMV-seropositive. The CDR3 runs from the conserved cysteine through the conserved F or W. The order of the fields is clone size, D gene, J gene, V gene, CDR3 length, CDR3 DNA, CDR3 protein. The D gene is left open where the match is weak. Some rows have no size entry. The others give once, few or many, or a class for an expanded clone.

clone size: few; D gene: TRBD2; J gene: TRBJ2-1; V gene: TRBV5-1; CDR3 length: 15; CDR3 DNA: TGCGCCAGCAGCTTGGGACTAGCGGGAGACAATGAGCAGTTCTTC; CDR3 protein: CASSLGLAGDNEQFF
clone size: -; D gene: TRBD1; J gene: TRBJ1-1; V gene: TRBV30; CDR3 length: 14; CDR3 DNA: TGTGCCTGGAGTGTCTACAGGGGGCTGACTGAAGCTTTCTTT; CDR3 protein: CAWSVYRGLTEAFF
clone size: once; D gene: TRBD2; J gene: TRBJ2-2; V gene: TRBV28; CDR3 length: 16; CDR3 DNA: TGTGCCAGCAGCCCCCAAGGTAGCGGGATGACCGGGGAGCTGTTTTTT; CDR3 protein: CASSPQGSGMTGELFF
clone size: -; D gene: TRBD2; J gene: TRBJ2-1; V gene: TRBV7-8; CDR3 length: 16; CDR3 DNA: TGTGCCAGCAGCTTAAGTTCTAGCGGGACTAACAATGAGCAGTTCTTC; CDR3 protein: CASSLSSSGTNNEQFF
clone size: -; D gene: TRBD2; J gene: TRBJ2-5; V gene: TRBV5-1; CDR3 length: 16; CDR3 DNA: TGCGCCAGCAGCTCGACTAGCGGGGGCTCCCAAGAGACCCAGTACTTC; CDR3 protein: CASSSTSGGSQETQYF
clone size: -; D gene: -; J gene: TRBJ2-1; V gene: TRBV28; CDR3 length: 16; CDR3 DNA: TGTGCCAGCAGTTTTGCGGAAGTTCTTTTGTCCAATGAGCAGTTCTTC; CDR3 protein: CASSFAEVLLSNEQFF
clone size: -; D gene: TRBD1; J gene: TRBJ1-1; V gene: TRBV11-2; CDR3 length: 16; CDR3 DNA: TGTGCCAGCAGCCCCAGGACAGGGGGCATGAACACTGAAGCTTTCTTT; CDR3 protein: CASSPRTGGMNTEAFF
clone size: -; D gene: -; J gene: TRBJ2-7; V gene: TRBV28; CDR3 length: 14; CDR3 DNA: TGTGCCAGCGCGACGGGGGTAAGCTCCTACGAGCAGTACTTC; CDR3 protein: CASATGVSSYEQYF
clone size: -; D gene: -; J gene: TRBJ2-5; V gene: TRBV7-9; CDR3 length: 14; CDR3 DNA: TGTGCCAGCAGCCCGGACAAGTTGGGTGCGGAGCAGTACTTC; CDR3 protein: CASSPDKLGAEQYF
clone size: -; D gene: -; J gene: TRBJ1-2; V gene: TRBV9; CDR3 length: 13; CDR3 DNA: TGTGCCAGCAGCGTAGCACAGAACTATGGCTACACCTTC; CDR3 protein: CASSVAQNYGYTF
clone size: -; D gene: -; J gene: TRBJ2-7; V gene: TRBV28; CDR3 length: 11; CDR3 DNA: TGTGCCAGCAGCCCCCAGTTCGTGCAGTACTTC; CDR3 protein: CASSPQFVQYF
clone size: few; D gene: TRBD1; J gene: TRBJ1-1; V gene: TRBV10-2; CDR3 length: 13; CDR3 DNA: TGCGCCAGCAGACTCGGACAGGGCACTGAAGCTTTCTTT; CDR3 protein: CASRLGQGTEAFF
clone size: once; D gene: TRBD2; J gene: TRBJ2-7; V gene: TRBV4-3; CDR3 length: 18; CDR3 DNA: TGCGCCAGCAGCCGCGGACTAGCGATCACGGGCAGCTCCTACGAGCAGTACTTC; CDR3 protein: CASSRGLAITGSSYEQYF
clone size: -; D gene: TRBD1; J gene: TRBJ1-2; V gene: TRBV7-9; CDR3 length: 15; CDR3 DNA: TGTGCCAGCAGCTCCAAACCCGGGACAGGGAATGGCTACACCTTC; CDR3 protein: CASSSKPGTGNGYTF
clone size: -; D gene: TRBD2; J gene: TRBJ2-7; V gene: TRBV2; CDR3 length: 13; CDR3 DNA: TGTGCCAGCAGGTTGCGGGGGACCTACGAGCAGTACTTC; CDR3 protein: CASRLRGTYEQYF
clone size: -; D gene: TRBD1; J gene: TRBJ1-4; V gene: TRBV25-1; CDR3 length: 14; CDR3 DNA: TGTGCCAGCAGTGGCAGGGGGAAAGGTGAAAAACTGTTTTTT; CDR3 protein: CASSGRGKGEKLFF
clone size: -; D gene: TRBD1; J gene: TRBJ2-3; V gene: TRBV18; CDR3 length: 12; CDR3 DNA: TGTGCCAGCTCACTCGACAGGGGCGGGGAGTATTTT; CDR3 protein: CASSLDRGGEYF
clone size: few; D gene: -; J gene: TRBJ1-6; V gene: TRBV6-1; CDR3 length: 15; CDR3 DNA: TGTGCCAGCAAGATGGGGGCATCCTATAATTCACCCCTCCACTTT; CDR3 protein: CASKMGASYNSPLHF
clone size: -; D gene: -; J gene: TRBJ1-4; V gene: TRBV6-5; CDR3 length: 14; CDR3 DNA: TGTGCCAGCAGTTACGGGCCTACGAACGAAAAACTGTTTTTT; CDR3 protein: CASSYGPTNEKLFF
clone size: -; D gene: TRBD1; J gene: TRBJ2-1; V gene: TRBV6-5; CDR3 length: 14; CDR3 DNA: TGTGCCAGCAGTTACTCGACAGGGGGCAATGAGCAGTTCTTC; CDR3 protein: CASSYSTGGNEQFF
clone size: -; D gene: TRBD1; J gene: TRBJ2-2; V gene: TRBV10-1; CDR3 length: 15; CDR3 DNA: TGCGCCAGCAGTCCCGGGACAGCGAACACCGGGGAGCTGTTTTTT; CDR3 protein: CASSPGTANTGELFF
clone size: -; D gene: TRBD2; J gene: TRBJ2-7; V gene: TRBV7-9; CDR3 length: 16; CDR3 DNA: TGTGCCAGCAGCCCGACTAGCGGGAGGTTCCATTACGAGCAGTACTTC; CDR3 protein: CASSPTSGRFHYEQYF
clone size: -; D gene: TRBD1; J gene: TRBJ1-4; V gene: TRBV5-1; CDR3 length: 16; CDR3 DNA: TGCGCCAGCAGCTTCGAGCCGGGACAGGGTTATGAAAAACTGTTTTTT; CDR3 protein: CASSFEPGQGYEKLFF
clone size: few; D gene: TRBD2; J gene: TRBJ2-1; V gene: TRBV5-1; CDR3 length: 19; CDR3 DNA: TGCGCCAGCAGCCCCTTTAGGCTAGCGGGTCTCATGGGATACAATGAGCAGTTCTTC; CDR3 protein: CASSPFRLAGLMGYNEQFF